The 27 T cell receptor beta chains presented below share a single source sample, sequenced in a study of T cells expressing NK-cell markers. TCRdb reanalyzed the 5' RACE reads, giving one entry per CDR3 protein sequence and no DNA. The table for this sample gives 250,000 to 300,000 distinct CDR3 sequences. The sample consisted of blood T cells: a sorted CD56 or NKG2C T cell subset, CD4+ or CD8+ T cells, or bulk PBMC T cells (not recorded which). The origin of the receptors is a woman between 18 and 70 years old in good health.

This chain uses TRBV20-1 with TRBJ2-4; TCRdb outputs TRBD2, but without DNA this stays unchecked. From germline, CDR1 is DFQATT and CDR2 SNEGSKA (reference sequence). There are 14 residues in the CDR3. CDR3 sequence: CSARDGQRQDIQYF.

V usage is TRBV27 and J usage is TRBJ2-7; TCRdb calls TRBD2, which cannot be checked without DNA. In germline, CDR1 is MNHEY, CDR2 SMNVEV (reference sequence). There are 15 residues in the CDR3. The CDR3 loop reads CASSHRSAQPYEQYF.

The chain carries TRBV19 and TRBJ2-7; TCRdb's D gene call, TRBD2, goes unchecked for lack of DNA. Germline assignment: CDR1 LNHDA and CDR2 SQIVND (reference sequence). The CDR3 has 14 residues. The CDR3 reads CASSISGTSYEQYF. Full variable domain (rest looked up from reference TRBV19 and TRBJ2-7): DGGITQSPKYLFRKEGQNVTLSCEQNLNHDAMYWYRQDPGQGLRLIYYSQIVNDFQKGDIAEGYSVSREKKESFPLTVTSAQKNPTAFYLCASSISGTSYEQYFGPGTRLTVT.

V gene TRBV19 combines with J gene TRBJ2-2. Per germline, CDR1 LNHDA and CDR2 SQIVND (reference sequence). CDR3 length: 14 amino acids. CDR3 loop: CASSNVANTGELFF.

The rearrangement uses TRBV12-3 or TRBV12-4 and TRBJ2-2; TCRdb picks TRBD1, but there is no DNA to check that call. This CDR3 is built from 14 residues. CDR3 protein: CASILKGPTGELFF.

CDR3 sequence reads: CASIALDTEAFF. This chain connects TRBV19 to TRBJ1-1. The CDR3 is 12 amino acids. In germline, CDR1 is LNHDA, CDR2 SQIVND (reference sequence).

The chain couples TRBV5-1 to TRBJ1-3. Germline lookup yields CDR1 SGHRS and CDR2 YFSETQ. The CDR3 has 15 residues. This CDR3 is CASSLEVNSGNTIYF.

The chain links TRBV7-2 to TRBJ2-3; TCRdb indicates TRBD1, and absent DNA this call remains unverified. In germline, CDR1 is SGHTA, CDR2 FQGNSA. The CDR3 contains 16 residues. The CDR3 sequence is CASSPTTSRGGDTQYF.

This chain links TRBV7-3 with TRBJ2-3; the TCRdb D gene call, TRBD2, has no DNA to confirm it. Germline CDR1 SGHTA, CDR2 FQGTGA. This CDR3 region has 16 residues. The CDR3 protein is CASSLIAGPGTDTQYF.

The rearrangement uses TRBV27 and TRBJ2-2; TCRdb outputs TRBD2, but without DNA this stays unchecked. Germline V gene sequence: CDR1 MNHEY, CDR2 SMNVEV (reference sequence). The CDR3 has 14 residues. The CDR3 reads CASSPSTRPGELFF.

The chain couples TRBV2 to TRBJ1-4. This CDR3 is 14 amino acids long. CDR1 is SNHLY and CDR2 is FYNNEI in the germline V gene. The CDR3 region is CASSAALGGEKLFF.

The chain couples TRBV6-2 or TRBV6-3 to TRBJ2-3; TCRdb's D gene call, TRBD2, goes unchecked for lack of DNA. The germline V gene has CDR1 MNHEY and CDR2 SVGEGT. CDR3 length: 16 residues. CDR3: CASSYSLAGGLDTQYF.

The chain employs TRBV6-1 and TRBJ2-5; the TCRdb D gene call, TRBD2, has no DNA to confirm it. The CDR3 totals 14 residues. Germline V lookup: CDR1 MNHNS, CDR2 SASEGT. CDR3 in amino acids: CASRLGGPQETQYF.

The chain recombines TRBV29-1 with TRBJ1-1; TCRdb proposes TRBD1, but this gene call is untestable without DNA. The V gene's germline CDR1 is SQVTM and CDR2 ANQGSEA. The CDR3 spans 13 residues. The CDR3 sequence is CSVEGQPNTEAFF. Looking up the rest from reference TRBV29-1 and TRBJ1-1 gives the full variable domain: SAVISQKPSRDICQRGTSLTIQCQVDSQVTMMFWYRQQPGQSLTLIATANQGSEATYESGFVIDKFPISRPNLTFSTLTVSNMSPEDSSIYLCSVEGQPNTEAFFGQGTRLTVV.

This chain joins TRBV20-1 and TRBJ1-2; the D call of TRBD1 rests on TCRdb alone, since no DNA is present to check it. The CDR3 covers 14 residues. CDR1 and CDR2 from the germline V gene are DFQATT and SNEGSKA (reference sequence). CDR3 in amino acids: CSAWTGGADYGYTF.

The chain combines TRBV9 with TRBJ2-1; TCRdb outputs TRBD2, but without DNA this stays unchecked. Germline V gene lookup returns CDR1 SGDLS and CDR2 YYNGEE. CDR3 size: 14 residues. CDR3: CASSVGASGNEQFF.

J is TRBJ2-1 and V is TRBV18; TCRdb designates TRBD1, a call that cannot be tested without DNA. The germline V gene encodes CDR1 KGHSH and CDR2 LQKENI. CDR3 length: 15 residues. CDR3 sequence: CASSPGAGVNNEQFF.

The chain is built from TRBV20-1 and TRBJ1-1. Germline V gene lookup returns CDR1 DFQATT and CDR2 SNEGSKA (reference sequence). The CDR3 has 11 amino acids. The CDR3 reads CSARYSTEAFF.

The chain combines TRBV7-3 with TRBJ2-7; TCRdb calls TRBD2, which cannot be checked without DNA. CDR1 SGHTA and CDR2 FQGTGA come from the germline V gene. This CDR3 is 17 amino acids long. This CDR3 is CASSPKGGTSGSHEQYF.

This sequence joins TRBV15 and TRBJ1-1; as DNA is missing, the TRBD1 call by TCRdb cannot be tested. Germline V gene lookup returns CDR1 LNHNV and CDR2 YYDKDF (reference sequence). This CDR3 has 15 amino acids. This chain's CDR3 is CATSRRQGPATEAFF.

The chain employs TRBV5-1 and TRBJ1-1. This CDR3 region has 14 residues. Per germline, CDR1 SGHRS and CDR2 YFSETQ. CDR3: CASTIGPVNTEAFF.

The rearrangement uses TRBV6-1 and TRBJ1-5; the TRBD1 assignment by TCRdb is unverifiable without DNA. There are 16 residues in the CDR3. CDR1 MNHNS and CDR2 SASEGT come from the germline V gene. This chain's CDR3 is CASSHRQGALDQPQHF.

This chain links TRBV6-6 with TRBJ2-7; the D call from TCRdb, TRBD2, cannot be confirmed without DNA. The CDR3 length is 13 residues. Germline V gene lookup returns CDR1 MNHNY and CDR2 SVGAGI (reference sequence). The CDR3 loop reads CASSYRESYEQYF.

The chain has TRBV4-3 and TRBJ2-1. The CDR3 loop spans 17 amino acids. Germline loops: CDR1 LGHNA, CDR2 YSLEER. The CDR3 protein is CASSQVYREGSYNEQFF.

The chain combines TRBV12-3 or TRBV12-4 with TRBJ1-5. The CDR3 has 12 amino acids. CDR3: CATAYSNQPQHF.

This sequence joins TRBV6-5 and TRBJ1-5; TCRdb's assignment of TRBD1 cannot be checked, as there is no DNA. This CDR3 is built from 14 residues. Looked up from germline, CDR1 is MNHEY and CDR2 is SVGAGI. CDR3 region: CASSSRGLGQPQHF.

This rearrangement joins TRBV6-5 to TRBJ2-1; the D call of TRBD1 rests on TCRdb alone, since no DNA is present to check it. This CDR3 region has 17 residues. Germline V gene sequence: CDR1 MNHEY, CDR2 SVGAGI. The CDR3 reads CASSLLPGQGGGNEQFF.